These 27 T cell receptor beta chains originate from one sample sequenced in a study of human T cells and chemical hapten exposure. Time point meaning: patch test 2, 6 weeks after DPC sensitization. The treatment here: therapeutic diphenylcyclopropenone sensitization with weekly scalp DPC. From the RACE reads, TCRdb called clonotypes with MiXCR, one entry per CDR3 protein. The sample contains roughly 120,000 distinct CDR3 sequences, 9.2% of which appear only once. The sequencing used whole blood, collected in connection with sensitization to the hapten diphenylcyclopropenone (DPC). The receptors come from a woman aged 40 to 50 with alopecia areata. Some clones in this sample may be carry-over from other donors' samples.

There are many counts of this clonotype. This chain joins TRBV6-1 and TRBJ2-7, with TRBD1 identical over 7 bases. V lost 1 base to trimming and J lost 3 bases; unmatched junction nucleotides: 6. Germline values: CDR1 MNHNS, CDR2 SASEGT. CDR3 length equals 15 residues. The CDR3 region is CASSEVRDRVYEQYF. CDR3 nucleotides: TGTGCCAGCAGTGAAGTTCGCGACAGGGTCTACGAGCAGTACTTC.

This clonotype was counted a few times. This chain connects TRBV27 to TRBJ2-1; weak D call: TRBD1 (6 bases). The CDR3 extends over 14 amino acids. Germline loops: CDR1 MNHEY, CDR2 SMNVEV (reference sequence). Trimming took 7 bases from V and 6 from J, leaving 16 bases between them. DNA for the CDR3: TGTGCCAGCACCCAAGACAGGCCCGGCAATGAGCAGTTCTTC. It translates to CASTQDRPGNEQFF.

This clonotype occurred a few times. The rearrangement uses TRBV11-2 and TRBJ2-2, with D maybe TRBD1 (5 bases). V was trimmed by 5 bases and J by 2 bases, leaving 6 bases between them. The CDR3 length is 13 residues. Germline values: CDR1 SGHAT, CDR2 FQNNGV. The DNA for the CDR3 is TGTGCCAGCAGCGACAGCAACACCGGGGAGCTGTTTTTT. The encoded protein is CASSDSNTGELFF.

The chain couples TRBV27 to TRBJ1-2; 9 bases map to TRBD1. Trimming removed 0 bases from V and 2 bases from J; junction bases left unmatched: 4. This CDR3 comprises 16 residues. Germline CDR1 MNHEY, CDR2 SMNVEV (reference sequence). DNA of the CDR3: TGTGCCAGCAGTTTATCGCCGGACAGGGGAAACTATGGCTACACCTTC. This encodes CASSLSPDRGNYGYTF.

The table lists this clonotype with a few counts. The chain is built from TRBV6-5 and TRBJ1-5; D unresolved. Trimming cost V 5 bases and J 3 bases, with 14 bases left between them. The CDR3 runs to 15 residues. CDR1 and CDR2 from the germline V gene are MNHEY and SVGAGI. The CDR3 nucleotides read TGTGCCAGCAGTCCCTCCGGTGGGGTCAATCAGCCCCAGCATTTT. This codes for CASSPSGGVNQPQHF.

This chain links TRBV28 with TRBJ2-7; no clear D gene. V lost 5 bases and J 6 bases, leaving 14 bases between the germline ends. This CDR3 region has 13 residues. CDR1 and CDR2 from the germline V gene are MDHEN and SYDVKM. The CDR3 coding sequence is TGTGCCAGCAGTCCCCACCCCCGCCCCGAGCAGTACTTC. It is translated as CASSPHPRPEQYF.

This chain connects TRBV7-2 to TRBJ2-7, with D possibly being TRBD1 (6 bases). Germline CDR1 is SGHTA and CDR2 is FQGNSA. The CDR3 extends over 15 amino acids. The V end was cut by 1 base, the J end by 0 bases, with 10 bases between. The CDR3 loop is CASSLEGTNSYEQYF. DNA of the CDR3: TGTGCCAGCAGCTTAGAGGGGACAAACTCCTACGAGCAGTACTTC.

This clonotype was seen at least ten times. The germline gene is not matched at one end of the junction; a read error may be the cause. The chain couples TRBV6-2 or TRBV6-3 to TRBJ2-7, with 9 bases fitting TRBD1. From germline, CDR1 is MNHEY and CDR2 SVGEGT. This CDR3 region has 13 residues. DNA of the CDR3: TGTGCCGGCAGGACAGGGGACTCCTACGAGCAGTACTTC. Its protein product is CAGRTGDSYEQYF.

This clonotype was detected only a few times. The chain uses TRBV20-1 and TRBJ2-7; no reliable D call. V was pared by 0 bases and J by 0 bases, with 12 bases between. CDR3 length equals 15 residues. Germline values: CDR1 DFQATT, CDR2 SNEGSKA (reference sequence). The CDR3 loop is CSARDRQAFSYEQYF. In DNA form, the CDR3 reads TGCAGTGCTAGAGATCGTCAGGCGTTCTCCTACGAGCAGTACTTC.

This chain joins TRBV7-8 and TRBJ2-1; 11 bases match TRBD1. The V gene end was trimmed by 5 bases and the J gene end by 4 bases; junction bases not matched to a gene: 4. The CDR3 consists of 15 residues. From germline, CDR1 is SGHVS and CDR2 FQNEAQ. CDR3 amino acids: CASSQDRGLYNEQFF. The CDR3 DNA follows: TGTGCCAGCAGCCAGGACAGGGGGCTGTACAATGAGCAGTTCTTC.

This clonotype was counted at least ten times. The J gene is TRBJ2-5, the V gene TRBV29-1; tentatively, D is TRBD1 or TRBD2 (5 bases each). The CDR3 has 13 residues. The germline gives CDR1 SQVTM, CDR2 ANQGSEA. V was pared by 6 bases and J by 3 bases, with 14 bases between. The CDR3 reads CSVPGPPEETQYF. The DNA of the CDR3 is TGCAGCGTGCCGGGACCCCCGGAAGAGACCCAGTACTTC.

This clonotype was found many times. The V and J genes are TRBV5-4 and TRBJ2-2; 8 bases line up with TRBD1. CDR1 and CDR2 from the germline V gene are SGHNT and YYREEE (reference sequence). The V gene end was trimmed by 4 bases and the J gene end by 4 bases; junction bases not matched to a gene: 6. The CDR3 is 15 amino acids. CDR3 protein: CASSRTGIRTGELFF. CDR3 nucleotides: TGTGCCAGCAGCCGGACAGGGATACGCACCGGGGAGCTGTTTTTT.

A few counts support this clonotype. This chain links TRBV19 with TRBJ1-5, with TRBD1 matching over 8 bases. The germline gives CDR1 LNHDA, CDR2 SQIVND (reference sequence). The CDR3 is 16 amino acids. V gave up 4 bases and J gave up 6 bases; unmatched junction bases: 11. CDR3: CASSSPTTGELQPQHF. The CDR3 DNA is TGTGCCAGTAGTAGCCCCACGACAGGGGAACTTCAGCCCCAGCATTTT. The full variable domain, completed using reference TRBV19 and TRBJ1-5, is DGGITQSPKYLFRKEGQNVTLSCEQNLNHDAMYWYRQDPGQGLRLIYYSQIVNDFQKGDIAEGYSVSREKKESFPLTVTSAQKNPTAFYLCASSSPTTGELQPQHFGDGTRLSIL.

The genes are TRBV6-2 or TRBV6-3 and TRBJ2-1, with a possible D match to TRBD2 (5 bases). Trimming took 5 bases from V and 8 from J, leaving 22 bases between them. CDR3 length: 16 residues. Germline-derived CDR1 and CDR2 are MNHEY and SVGEGT. CDR3 DNA: TGTGCCAGCAGTCCCTGGACTCAAGGGATGCGCGATGAGCAGTTCTTC. Protein: CASSPWTQGMRDEQFF.

The V call is TRBV7-8, the J call TRBJ1-4; D is undetermined. Deletions cut 5 bases from V and 5 bases from J, with 18 bases between. This CDR3 has 16 amino acids. Germline CDR1 SGHVS, CDR2 FQNEAQ. Here the CDR3 reads CASSPPGWGTNEKLFF. CDR3 nucleotide sequence: TGTGCCAGCAGCCCTCCCGGATGGGGTACGAATGAAAAACTGTTTTTT.

This rearrangement joins TRBV7-2 to TRBJ1-1; 7 positions agree with TRBD1. V gave up 6 bases and J gave up 5 bases; unmatched junction bases: 9. CDR3 length: 14 amino acids. Germline V CDR1 and CDR2: SGHTA, FQGNSA. The CDR3 protein is CASRAGTATTEAFF. CDR3 coding DNA: TGTGCCAGCAGGGCCGGGACAGCAACAACTGAAGCTTTCTTT.

This clonotype has more than one count but fewer than ten. The chain has TRBV4-1 and TRBJ1-5; D gene unclear. V lost 3 bases and J 3 bases, leaving 15 bases between the germline ends. CDR1 is MGHRA, CDR2 YSYEKL, per germline. The CDR3 consists of 16 residues. DNA for the CDR3: TGCGCCAGCAGCCATCCCGGAGGGCAGTCCAATCAGCCCCAGCATTTT. Residues: CASSHPGGQSNQPQHF.

This rearrangement joins TRBV9 to TRBJ2-7, with D perhaps TRBD2 (5 bases). The germline CDR1 and CDR2 sequences are SGDLS and YYNGEE. CDR3 size: 15 residues. V lost 0 bases, J lost 4 bases, and 14 bases lay in between. In nucleotides, the CDR3 is TGTGCCAGCAGCGTAGGGCACGGGGTTGAGTACGAGCAGTACTTC. The encoded protein is CASSVGHGVEYEQYF.

The chain combines TRBV27 with TRBJ2-7; D is unresolved. V lost 4 bases, J lost 2 bases, and 18 bases lay in between. The CDR3 runs 16 residues. Germline CDR1 reads MNHEY; CDR2 reads SMNVEV (reference sequence). The CDR3, as DNA: TGTGCCAGCAGTTACACACTCGCGTCGCCCACCTACGAGCAGTACTTC. Its translation is CASSYTLASPTYEQYF.

The chain combines TRBV7-2 with TRBJ2-7, with 7 bases that match TRBD1. CDR3 size: 14 residues. The germline V gene encodes CDR1 SGHTA and CDR2 FQGNSA. J gave up 3 bases and V 4 bases, and 6 bases lay outside the gene matches. As DNA, the CDR3 is TGTGCCAGCAGCTACGGGACAGCCAGCTACGAGCAGTACTTC. Translating gives CASSYGTASYEQYF.

This clonotype has at least ten counts. V is TRBV20-1 and J is TRBJ1-1; D remains unclear. The length of the CDR3 is 13 residues. The germline V gene encodes CDR1 DFQATT and CDR2 SNEGSKA (reference sequence). Trimming removed 6 bases from V and 1 base from J, with 12 bases in between. CDR3 in amino acids: CSAFRNRNTEAFF. The DNA for the CDR3 is TGCAGTGCCTTTCGAAACCGGAACACTGAAGCTTTCTTT.

The gene calls are TRBV7-2 and TRBJ2-5; D ambiguous. V lost 4 bases and J lost 4, with 10 bases in between. CDR3 length: 13 residues. Germline assignment: CDR1 SGHTA and CDR2 FQGNSA. The CDR3 nucleotides read TGTGCCAGCAGCTACGGACCCCGAGAGACCCAGTACTTC. Protein: CASSYGPRETQYF.

This clonotype was picked up a small number of times. This chain uses TRBV4-1 with TRBJ2-3, with D uncertain. Trimming took off 1 base at V and 2 bases at J, with 13 bases between the two ends. The CDR3 length is 16 residues. In germline, CDR1 is MGHRA, CDR2 YSYEKL. CDR3 nucleotide sequence: TGCGCCAGCAGCCAAGGCGGCAATCTGCCCACAGATACGCAGTATTTT. As protein: CASSQGGNLPTDTQYF.

This clonotype has at least ten counts. CDR3 amino acids: CALAPDPNTGELFF. CDR3 DNA: TGTGCCCTAGCCCCGGACCCGAACACCGGGGAGCTGTTTTTT. The V gene is TRBV10-3, the J gene TRBJ2-2, with D tentatively TRBD2 (5 bases). Germline V gene sequence: CDR1 ENHRY, CDR2 SYGVKD. V gave up 11 bases and J gave up 0 bases, with 13 bases separating them. The CDR3 extends over 14 amino acids.

Note on this clonotype: A clone one base away is much larger, so this may be a read error. The chain joins TRBV6-2 or TRBV6-3 to TRBJ1-6; no clear D gene. The CDR3 runs to 17 residues. Germline CDR1 and CDR2: MNHEY and SVGEGT. The chain's CDR3 is CASSYAAVSSYNSPPHF. The DNA of the CDR3 is TGTGCCAGCAGTTACGCGGCAGTATCCTCCTATAATTCACCCCCCCACTTT.

This chain connects TRBV9 to TRBJ2-4, with TRBD1 as a possible D gene (6 bases). The V gene lost 3 bases and the J gene lost 2 bases, with 12 bases spanning the gap. From germline, CDR1 is SGDLS and CDR2 YYNGEE. CDR3 length: 15 residues. CDR3 residues: CASSGSQGTKNIQYF. In nucleotides, the CDR3 is TGTGCCAGCAGCGGATCACAGGGAACCAAAAACATTCAGTACTTC.

This clonotype showed up just a few times. The V and J genes are TRBV4-3 and TRBJ1-4; maybe TRBD1 (6 bases). Between the trimmed V and J ends, which lost 0 bases and 7 bases, there was a span of 15 bases. The CDR3 totals 16 residues. Germline V CDR1 and CDR2: LGHNA, YSLEER. Here the CDR3 reads CASSQDFGGQGEKLFF. The CDR3 DNA reads as TGCGCCAGCAGCCAAGATTTCGGGGGGCAGGGTGAAAAACTGTTTTTT.